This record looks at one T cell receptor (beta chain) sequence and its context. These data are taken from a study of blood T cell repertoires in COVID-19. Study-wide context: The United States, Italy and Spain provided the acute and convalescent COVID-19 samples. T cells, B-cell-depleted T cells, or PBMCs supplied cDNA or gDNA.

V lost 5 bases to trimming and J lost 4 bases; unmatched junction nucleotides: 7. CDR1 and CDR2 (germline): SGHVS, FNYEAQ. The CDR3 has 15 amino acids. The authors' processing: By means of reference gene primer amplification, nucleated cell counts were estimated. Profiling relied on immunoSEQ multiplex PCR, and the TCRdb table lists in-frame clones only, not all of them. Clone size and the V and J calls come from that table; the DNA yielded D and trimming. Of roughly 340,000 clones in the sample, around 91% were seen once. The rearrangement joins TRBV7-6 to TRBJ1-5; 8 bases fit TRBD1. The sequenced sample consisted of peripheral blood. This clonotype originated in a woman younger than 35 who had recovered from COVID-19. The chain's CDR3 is CASSARQGRNQPQHF. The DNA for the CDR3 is TGTGCCAGCAGCGCACGACAGGGGCGAAATCAGCCCCAGCATTTT.